The rows below give T cell receptor beta chains drawn from one sample of a study of OX40 agonist ivuxolimab in advanced cancers. Assay: immunoSEQ multiplex PCR; the TCRdb copy retains only in-frame clones and omits some. The table shows some 70,000 clones, with 75% to 90% occurring only once. Sequences were derived from CD4+ or CD8+ T cells sorted from blood, sampled in a trial of the OX40 agonist ivuxolimab. Receptor source: an adult with an advanced solid tumor such as melanoma, head and neck, liver or kidney cancer. Each CDR3 is given with its conserved first and last residue. D genes are given only for firm matches. The size of a clone is reported for some rows only, either as once, few or many, or as a class for expanded clones.

j_call clone_size d_call v_call cdr3_nt cdr3_aa
TRBJ2-5 . . TRBV19 TGTGCCAGTAGCGGAGAGGGGGGATACCAAGAGACCCAGTACTTC CASSGEGGYQETQYF
TRBJ2-1 . . TRBV7-9 TGTGCCAGCAGCTTAGCAGGGGGATACAATGAGCAGTTCTTC CASSLAGGYNEQFF
TRBJ1-3 . TRBD1 TRBV6-5 TGTGCCAGCAGGGGACAGGGGGCGCTTGGAAACACCATATATTTT CASRGQGALGNTIYF
TRBJ2-1 . TRBD2 TRBV9 TGTGCCAGCAGCGCCAATGACGCCCTAAGCGGGAGGCTTATACGGAATGAGCAGTTCTTC CASSANDALSGRLIRNEQFF
TRBJ1-1 . TRBD1 TRBV9 TGTGCCAGCAGCCCTCAAACGGGACAGGGGACTGAAGCTTTCTTT CASSPQTGQGTEAFF
TRBJ2-3 . . TRBV5-1 TGCGCCAGCAGCTCGGAAAGGTCACTAGTTTCCACAGATACGCAGTATTTT CASSSERSLVSTDTQYF
TRBJ1-2 . . TRBV6-6 TGTGCCAGCAGTTACTCTGTGGATCGAGGGTCTGGCTACACCTTC CASSYSVDRGSGYTF
TRBJ1-2 . . TRBV14 TGTGCCAGCAGCCAAGGAATCCATGGCTACACCTTC CASSQGIHGYTF
TRBJ2-7 . . TRBV12-5 TGTGCTAGTGGCGAGGGGGTTTCCTACGAGCAGTACTTC CASGEGVSYEQYF
TRBJ2-2 . TRBD2 TRBV15 TGTGCCACCAGCAGAGACCGGACTAGCGGGGGCACCGGGGAGCTGTTTTTT CATSRDRTSGGTGELFF
TRBJ1-5 once TRBD1 TRBV10-3 TGTGCCATCAGTGCGGACAGGGCGCGCCAGCCCCAGCATTTT CAISADRARQPQHF
TRBJ2-1 . TRBD2 TRBV7-2 TGTGCCAGCAGCTTTGCGGGAGGGCGGAATGAGCAGTTCTTC CASSFAGGRNEQFF
TRBJ2-7 once . TRBV4-1 TGCGCCAGCAGCCAACGCGAATGGCGGGCCGCGCAGTACTTC CASSQREWRAAQYF
TRBJ2-7 . TRBD2 TRBV7-2 TGTGCCAGCAGCTTGGGGGGACTAGCGGGAGTTTACGAGCAGTACTTC CASSLGGLAGVYEQYF
TRBJ1-4 . . TRBV25-1 TGTGCCAGCAGACCAGATACCAAAGGAGGTGAAAAACTGTTTTTT CASRPDTKGGEKLFF
TRBJ2-1 . TRBD2 TRBV27 TGTGCCAGCAGGGGTGCGGGAGTTTACAATGAGCAGTTCTTC CASRGAGVYNEQFF
TRBJ2-3 . . TRBV29-1 TGCAGCGCCACCACCACAGGTAGCACAGATACGCAGTATTTT CSATTTGSTDTQYF
TRBJ2-5 . TRBD2 TRBV11-2 TGTGCCAGCAGCCCCGCAGGGCGGGAGGTGGAGACCCAGTACTTC CASSPAGREVETQYF
TRBJ2-5 . TRBD2 TRBV13 TGTGCCAGCAGCTTGTGGTCTAGCGGGAGTATAAGGGAGACCCAGTACTTC CASSLWSSGSIRETQYF
TRBJ2-2 . . TRBV6-1 TGTGCCAGCAGGAGGGAGTGGGCCGGGGAGCTGTTTTTT CASRREWAGELFF